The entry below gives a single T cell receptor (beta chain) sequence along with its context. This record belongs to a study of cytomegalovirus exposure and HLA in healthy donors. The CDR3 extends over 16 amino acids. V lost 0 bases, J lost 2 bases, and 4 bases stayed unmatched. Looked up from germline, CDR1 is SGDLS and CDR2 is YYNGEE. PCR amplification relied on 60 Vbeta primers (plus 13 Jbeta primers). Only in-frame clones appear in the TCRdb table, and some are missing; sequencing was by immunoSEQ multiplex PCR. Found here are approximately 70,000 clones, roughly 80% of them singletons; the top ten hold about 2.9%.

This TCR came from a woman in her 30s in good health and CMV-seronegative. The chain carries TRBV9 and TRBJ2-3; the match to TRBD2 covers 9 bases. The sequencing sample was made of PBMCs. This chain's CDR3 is CASSVGLAAYTDTQYF. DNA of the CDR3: TGTGCCAGCAGCGTAGGACTAGCGGCTTACACAGATACGCAGTATTTT.